This TCR beta chain was captured in a study of blood T cell repertoires in COVID-19. Study in general: Acute and convalescent COVID-19 samples came from the United States, Italy and Spain. From T cells, B-cell-depleted T cells, or PBMCs came the material, which was cDNA or gDNA.

Original data processing: By means of reference gene primer amplification, nucleated cell counts were estimated. The repertoire was sequenced with immunoSEQ multiplex PCR; TCRdb's copy has only in-frame clones and lacks some. The DNA gave D and trimming, while V, J and clone size come from that table. Of around 620,000 clones in the sample, over 80% were seen once. This clone was recorded a few times. The CDR3 is made up of 16 amino acids. CDR1 is MGHRA, CDR2 YSYEKL, per germline. V was trimmed by 0 bases and J by 1 base, leaving 12 bases between them. The source is a young woman with acute or convalescent COVID-19. The rearrangement links TRBV4-1 to TRBJ1-1; D remains ambiguous. Sequenced input: peripheral blood. In DNA, the CDR3 is TGCGCCAGCAGCCAAGATTGGAGGCCCGGGAACACTGAAGCTTTCTTT. Translated, it gives CASSQDWRPGNTEAFF.